This TCR beta chain is drawn from a study of PD-1 blockade in mismatch repair-deficient tumors. Background on the study: Enrolled about 2013-2017, patients had progressing, pretreated mismatch repair-deficient cancers of about twelve types.

Germline values: CDR1 SGHTA, CDR2 FQGNSA. The CDR3 runs to 16 residues. V was pared by 5 bases and J by 7 bases, with 17 bases of the junction left unmatched. The table came from immunoSEQ multiplex PCR; TCRdb's copy has only in-frame clones and leaves some out. There are about 130,000 clones in the sample; roughly 90% occur only once, and about 12% lies in the top ten. The source material was peripheral blood, sampled approximately 72 weeks after starting pembrolizumab. The genes are TRBV7-2 and TRBJ2-7; 7 bases line up with TRBD2. This receptor was taken from an adult with mismatch repair-deficient cancer. CDR3 in amino acids: CASSPTVGRESSEQYF. In nucleotides, the CDR3 is TGTGCCAGCAGCCCCACCGTGGGGCGGGAGTCTAGTGAGCAGTACTTC.